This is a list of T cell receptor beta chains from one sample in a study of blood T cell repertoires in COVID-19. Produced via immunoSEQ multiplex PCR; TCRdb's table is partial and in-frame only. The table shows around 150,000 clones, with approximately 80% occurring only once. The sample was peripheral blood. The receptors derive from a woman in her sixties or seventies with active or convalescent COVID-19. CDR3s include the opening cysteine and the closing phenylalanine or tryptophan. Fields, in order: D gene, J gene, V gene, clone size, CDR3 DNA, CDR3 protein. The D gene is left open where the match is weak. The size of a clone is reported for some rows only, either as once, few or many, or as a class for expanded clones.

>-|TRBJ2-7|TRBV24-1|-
TGTGCCACCTCGCCGCCAGGGTCTAGCGACGAGCAGTACTTC
CATSPPGSSDEQYF
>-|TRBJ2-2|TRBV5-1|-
TGCGCCAGCAGCTTTTACAGGGAGAGGACCGGGGAGCTGTTTTTT
CASSFYRERTGELFF
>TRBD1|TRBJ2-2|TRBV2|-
TGTGCCAGCAGGGCGACAGGGCCCGGGGAGCTGTTTTTT
CASRATGPGELFF
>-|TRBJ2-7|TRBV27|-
TGTGCCAGCAGTTTAATCAAGGGCGGGTACGAGCAGTACTTC
CASSLIKGGYEQYF
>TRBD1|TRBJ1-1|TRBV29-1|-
TGCAGCGTGGGGGCCAGGGGGACTGAAGCTTTCTTT
CSVGARGTEAFF
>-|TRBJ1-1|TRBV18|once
TGTGCCAGCTCACCACCGTCAGGATCGAACACTGAAGCTTTCTTT
CASSPPSGSNTEAFF
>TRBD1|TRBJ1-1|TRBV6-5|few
TGTGCCAGCAGTTACGCGACAGGGGCTGAAGCTTTCTTT
CASSYATGAEAFF
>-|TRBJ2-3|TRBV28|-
TGTGCCAGCAGTCCTAGGAGGTTAGCGCAGTATTTT
CASSPRRLAQYF
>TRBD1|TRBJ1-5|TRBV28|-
TGTGCCAGCAGTTTATTGGAAGCAGGGGGCGTCAATCAGCCCCAGCATTTT
CASSLLEAGGVNQPQHF
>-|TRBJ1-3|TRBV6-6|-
TGTGCCAGCAGTTCGACACCGAACATTAACACCATATATTTT
CASSSTPNINTIYF
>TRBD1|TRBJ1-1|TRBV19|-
TGTGCCAGTAGCCTTAGACAGGACAGGGGCAATGAAGCTTTCTTT
CASSLRQDRGNEAFF
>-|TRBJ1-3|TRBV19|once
TGTGCCAGTAGTACTGGAGGGGCCGGAAACACCATATATTTT
CASSTGGAGNTIYF
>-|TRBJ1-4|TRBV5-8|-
TGTGCCAGCAGCTCGGAACTCGCCAGGCCAGGAAGGAAACTGTTTTTT
CASSSELARPGRKLFF
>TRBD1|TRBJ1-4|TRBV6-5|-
TGTGCCAGCAAGAGGACAGGGATTGAAAAACTGTTTTTT
CASKRTGIEKLFF
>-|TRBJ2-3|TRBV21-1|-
TGTGCCAGCAGCAAATGGGTCAGGGTGCCAACAGATACGCAGTATTTT
CASSKWVRVPTDTQYF
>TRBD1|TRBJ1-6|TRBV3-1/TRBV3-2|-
TGTGCCAGCAGCGCCGGGACAGTCTTCCTCCCCCTCCACTTT
CASSAGTVFLPLHF
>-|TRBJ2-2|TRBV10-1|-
TGCGCCAGCAGTGACCTGTCTGCGAACACCGGGGAGCTGTTTTTT
CASSDLSANTGELFF
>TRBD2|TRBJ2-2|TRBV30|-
TGTGCCTGGAGCCTCACTAGCGGGAGGAGATACGGGGAGCTGTTTTTT
CAWSLTSGRRYGELFF
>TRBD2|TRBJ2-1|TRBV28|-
TGTGCCAGCAGTCCGACTAGCGGGGCTAATGAGCAGTTCTTC
CASSPTSGANEQFF
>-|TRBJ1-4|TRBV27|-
TGTGCCAGCAGTTTATACCCCGGAGGTGAAAAACTGTTTTTT
CASSLYPGGEKLFF
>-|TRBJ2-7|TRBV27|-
TGTGCCAGCAGTCCGCGGGCGGGGACTTCGTACGAGCAGTACTTC
CASSPRAGTSYEQYF
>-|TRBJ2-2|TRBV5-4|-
TGTGCCAGCAGCCTACAGGCCGCGAACACCGGGGAGCTGTTTTTT
CASSLQAANTGELFF
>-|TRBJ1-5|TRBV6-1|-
TGTGCCAGCAGTGAAATGTTGACAGGTTCGGCAGGTCAGCCCCAGCATTTT
CASSEMLTGSAGQPQHF
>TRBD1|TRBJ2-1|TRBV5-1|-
TGCGCCAGCAGAAGGGACAGGGGGCCAGAGCAGTTCTTC
CASRRDRGPEQFF
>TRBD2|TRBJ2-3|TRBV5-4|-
TGTGCCAGCAGTCGCGGGGGGGCCCCAGATACGCAGTATTTT
CASSRGGAPDTQYF
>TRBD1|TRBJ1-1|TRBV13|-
TGTGCCAGCAGCTTCAGGGGGCGGCTCACTGAAGCTTTCTTT
CASSFRGRLTEAFF
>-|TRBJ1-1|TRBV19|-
TGTGCCAGTAGTCCCCAGACAAGGAACACTGAAGCTTTCTTT
CASSPQTRNTEAFF
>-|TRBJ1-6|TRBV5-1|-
TGCGCCAGCAGCTTGCAGGAAAATTCACCCCTCCACTTT
CASSLQENSPLHF
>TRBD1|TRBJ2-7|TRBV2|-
TGTGCCAGCAGAAGACAGGGCGGCGAGCAGTACTTC
CASRRQGGEQYF
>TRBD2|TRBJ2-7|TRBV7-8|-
TGTGCCAGCAGCTTAGCAACGGGACTAGCGGAGCAGTACTTC
CASSLATGLAEQYF
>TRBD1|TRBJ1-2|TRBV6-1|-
TGTGCCAGCAGTGAAGCGCTTGGGACAGGGGCCGTTAACTATGGCTACACCTTC
CASSEALGTGAVNYGYTF
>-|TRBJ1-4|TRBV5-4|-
TGTGCCAGCAGCCGGGGTCCGCTTAACGAAAAACTGTTTTTT
CASSRGPLNEKLFF
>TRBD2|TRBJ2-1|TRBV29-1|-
TGCAGCGTTGAAGGGAGGACTAGCGGGATTCGGTACAATGAGCAGTTCTTC
CSVEGRTSGIRYNEQFF
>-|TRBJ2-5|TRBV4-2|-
TGTGCCAGCAGCCAAGATCTCCAGGGCGAGACCCAGTACTTC
CASSQDLQGETQYF
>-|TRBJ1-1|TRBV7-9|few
TGTGCCAGCAGCTTAGCTGACAGGTTGGACACTGAAGCTTTCTTT
CASSLADRLDTEAFF
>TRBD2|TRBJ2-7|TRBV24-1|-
TGTGCCACCAGTGATCGACTAGCGGGAGGGCCCCACGAGCAGTACTTC
CATSDRLAGGPHEQYF
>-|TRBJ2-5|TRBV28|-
TGTGCCAGCACGCGGGGCCGGGAGACCCAGTACTTC
CASTRGRETQYF
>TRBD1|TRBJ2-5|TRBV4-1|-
TGCGCCAGCAGCCGGGACAGGGGAGGGGAGACCCAGTACTTC
CASSRDRGGETQYF
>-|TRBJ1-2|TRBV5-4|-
TGTGCCAGCAGCCCGACCACCGGAGCTAACTATGGCTACACCTTC
CASSPTTGANYGYTF
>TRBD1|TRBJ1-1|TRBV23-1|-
TGCGCCAGCAGTCAGGGGGAGATGGACAGGGGATCGAACACTGAAGCTTTCTTT
CASSQGEMDRGSNTEAFF
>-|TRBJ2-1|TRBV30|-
TGTGCCTGGAATACCGGGACTTCCCCAAGGGAGCAGTTCTTC
CAWNTGTSPREQFF
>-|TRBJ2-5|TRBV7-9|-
TGTGCCAGCAGCTTAGATGGGGCCTACCAAGAGACCCAGTACTTC
CASSLDGAYQETQYF
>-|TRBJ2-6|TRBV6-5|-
TGTGCCAGCAGCCTTAAGGGAGCTGGGGCCAACGTCCTGACTTTC
CASSLKGAGANVLTF
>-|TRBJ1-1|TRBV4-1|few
TGCGCCAGCAGCCAAGCGGGACTGCCGAACACTGAAGCTTTCTTT
CASSQAGLPNTEAFF
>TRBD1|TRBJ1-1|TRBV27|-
TGTGCCAGCAGTCCCAGGACAGGGAAGGACGACACTGAAGCTTTCTTT
CASSPRTGKDDTEAFF
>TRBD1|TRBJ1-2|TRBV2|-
TGTGCCAGCAGTCCTACAGGGGAGGCTAACTATGGCTACACCTTC
CASSPTGEANYGYTF
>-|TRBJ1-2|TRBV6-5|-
TGTGCCAGCAGTTTATCGGAGGTCTATGGCTACACCTTC
CASSLSEVYGYTF
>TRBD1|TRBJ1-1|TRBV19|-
TGTGCCAGTAGTATTGACAGGGGGAACACTGAAGCTTTCTTT
CASSIDRGNTEAFF
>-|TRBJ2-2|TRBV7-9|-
TGTGCCAGCAGCCAGACAGGACATGAGATCGGGGAGCTGTTTTTT
CASSQTGHEIGELFF
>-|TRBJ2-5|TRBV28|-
TGTGCCAGCAAACAGCCTCCTCAAGAGACCCAGTACTTC
CASKQPPQETQYF